This is a list of T cell receptor beta chains from one sample in a study of blood T cell repertoires in COVID-19. Data came from immunoSEQ multiplex PCR; TCRdb stores just in-frame clones and leaves some out. Among around 120,000 clones listed, approximately 86% were seen once. Specimen: PBMCs or T cells enriched from blood (not recorded which). These receptors all come from a woman in her forties or fifties who had recovered from COVID-19. CDR3s include the opening cysteine and the closing phenylalanine or tryptophan. The order of the fields is clone size, J gene, V gene, D gene, CDR3 DNA, CDR3 protein. D genes are given only for firm matches. The size entry is marked missing in some rows and otherwise reads once, few, many or a size class.

NA	TRBJ2-7	TRBV9	NA	TGTGCCAGCAGCGTAGCTGGCCAGGCCTCCTACGAGCAGTACTTC	CASSVAGQASYEQYF
once	TRBJ2-5	TRBV2	TRBD1	TGTGCCAGCAGTGAAGCGCTTGTAGGGGGCTTGAAGACCCAGTACTTC	CASSEALVGGLKTQYF
NA	TRBJ2-7	TRBV6-6	TRBD2	TGTGCCAGCAGCTACTCACCGACTAGCGGGGACTACGAGCAGTACTTC	CASSYSPTSGDYEQYF
NA	TRBJ1-1	TRBV6-4	NA	TGTGCCAGCAGTAGTACAGGGAACACTGAAGCTTTCTTT	CASSSTGNTEAFF
once	TRBJ1-3	TRBV7-9	NA	TGTGCCAGCAGCTTAGCGATGGGAGGAGGAAACACCATATATTTT	CASSLAMGGGNTIYF
NA	TRBJ2-1	TRBV7-6	TRBD2	TGTGCCAGCAGCCCAGCGGGGGGGCTTTACAATGAGCAGTTCTTC	CASSPAGGLYNEQFF
NA	TRBJ1-1	TRBV4-3	NA	TGCGCCAGCAGCCAACGGGGGACGTCGAACACTGAAGCTTTCTTT	CASSQRGTSNTEAFF
NA	TRBJ2-1	TRBV15	NA	TGTGCCACCTTACTAGCTCCCAATGAGCAGTTCTTC	CATLLAPNEQFF
once	TRBJ2-3	TRBV6-5	TRBD1	TGTGCCAGCCACGGGACAGGGTGGGTAGATACGCAGTATTTT	CASHGTGWVDTQYF
NA	TRBJ2-7	TRBV12-2	NA	TGTGCAAGTCGTGACCGGGGAGGCAGGGACTTTAAAGGTGGGTACTTC	CASRDRGGRDFKGGYF
NA	TRBJ2-2	TRBV19	NA	TGTGCCAGTAGTCCGTCGGGATCTTCAAACACCGGGGAGCTGTTTTTT	CASSPSGSSNTGELFF
once	TRBJ1-4	TRBV1	NA	TGCACCAGCAGCCAAGGAGGGGAGGTAGGCGAAAAACTGTTTTTT	CTSSQGGEVGEKLFF
NA	TRBJ1-3	TRBV7-2	TRBD1	TGTGCCAGCAGCCCTGGGACAGGGGCACTCTCTGGAAACACCATATATTTT	CASSPGTGALSGNTIYF
NA	TRBJ1-4	TRBV7-9	NA	TGTGCCAGCAAAGGGGAGGGTGGAGAAAAACTGTTTTTT	CASKGEGGEKLFF
NA	TRBJ2-7	TRBV6-2/TRBV6-3	NA	TGTGCCAGCAGTTACGCCGACAGCTACGAGCAGTACTTC	CASSYADSYEQYF